Here is one TCR beta chain with its context. The data derive from a study of T cells in tuberculosis. Overall study findings and caveats: Some low-affinity tetramer-binding T cells may be absent from this sample.

After thawing and overnight rest, PBMC were stained with GMM-loaded CD1B tetramer, viability dye and anti-CD3 for sorting. C32 glucose monomycolate from Rhodococcus equi was loaded onto the CD1B tetramers. Before cryopreservation, the sorted PBMC lost their CD14-expressing monocytes. Each donor contributed some 96,000 sorted tetramer-negative cells. Profiling relied on immunoSEQ multiplex PCR, and the TCRdb table lists in-frame clones only, not all of them. This sample has about 59,000 clones, with 65% to 90% found just once. CDR1 and CDR2 from the germline V gene are MDHEN and SYDVKM. The CDR3 contains 12 residues. V lost 6 bases, J lost 14 bases, and 17 bases lay in between.

V gene TRBV28 combines with J gene TRBJ2-1; tentatively, D is TRBD2 (6 bases). Sequenced sample: CD1b-GMM tetramer-negative cells sorted from PBMCs. The TCR comes from an adult woman with latent tuberculosis. The CDR3 nucleotides read TGTGCCAGCAGCCCCCATGGCAGGGAGGAGTTCTTC. This gives the protein CASSPHGREEFF.